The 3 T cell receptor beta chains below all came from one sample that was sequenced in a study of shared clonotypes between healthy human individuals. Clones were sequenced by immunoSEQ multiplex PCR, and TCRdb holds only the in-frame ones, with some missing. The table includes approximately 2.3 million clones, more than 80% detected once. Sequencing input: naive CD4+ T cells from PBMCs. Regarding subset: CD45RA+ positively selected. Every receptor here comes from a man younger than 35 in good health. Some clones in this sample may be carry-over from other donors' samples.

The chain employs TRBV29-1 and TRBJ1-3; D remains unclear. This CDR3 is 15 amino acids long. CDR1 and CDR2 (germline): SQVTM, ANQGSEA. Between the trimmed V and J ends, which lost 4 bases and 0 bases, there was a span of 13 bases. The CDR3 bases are TGCAGCGTTGGGGATGACATCTACTCTGGAAACACCATATATTTT. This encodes CSVGDDIYSGNTIYF. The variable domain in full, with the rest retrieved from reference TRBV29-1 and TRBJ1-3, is SAVISQKPSRDICQRGTSLTIQCQVDSQVTMMFWYRQQPGQSLTLIATANQGSEATYESGFVIDKFPISRPNLTFSTLTVSNMSPEDSSIYLCSVGDDIYSGNTIYFGEGSWLTVV.

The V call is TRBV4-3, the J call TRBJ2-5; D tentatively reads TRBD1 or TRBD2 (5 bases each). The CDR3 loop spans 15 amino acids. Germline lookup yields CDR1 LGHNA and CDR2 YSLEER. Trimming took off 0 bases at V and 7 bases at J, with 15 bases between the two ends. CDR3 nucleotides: TGCGCCAGCAGCCAAGAGGGGACGCCCCCGGGGACCCAGTACTTC. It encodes CASSQEGTPPGTQYF.

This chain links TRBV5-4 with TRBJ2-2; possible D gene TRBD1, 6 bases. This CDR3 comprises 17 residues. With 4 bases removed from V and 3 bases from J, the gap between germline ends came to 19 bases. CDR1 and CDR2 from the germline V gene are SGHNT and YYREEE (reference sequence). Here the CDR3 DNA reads TGTGCCAGCAGCATGCCTGCAGGGGACCTCTACACCGGGGAGCTGTTTTTT. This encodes CASSMPAGDLYTGELFF.